Detailed here is one TCR beta chain. The CDR3 runs to 14 residues. The V segment lost 6 bases and the J segment 7 bases; nucleotides outside the gene matches: 7. CDR1 and CDR2 from the germline V gene are LNHDA and SQIVND (reference sequence). Data came from immunoSEQ multiplex PCR; TCRdb stores just in-frame clones and leaves some out. The repertoire holds a few hundred thousand clones, roughly 89% seen once, with approximately 9% in the top ten. These data belong to a study of blood T cell repertoires in COVID-19. Participants' reported clinical history set cohort assignment. Two negative PCRs, clearance, or symptom resolution characterized the recovered Cohort 3 donors.

This rearrangement joins TRBV19 to TRBJ2-1; 9 bases are a match to TRBD2. Material: PBMCs or T cells enriched from blood (not recorded which). This TCR came from a woman under 30 who had recovered from COVID-19. CDR3 DNA: TGTGCCAGTAGCCTTAGCGGGAGTTGGAATGAGCAGTTCTTC. Protein: CASSLSGSWNEQFF.